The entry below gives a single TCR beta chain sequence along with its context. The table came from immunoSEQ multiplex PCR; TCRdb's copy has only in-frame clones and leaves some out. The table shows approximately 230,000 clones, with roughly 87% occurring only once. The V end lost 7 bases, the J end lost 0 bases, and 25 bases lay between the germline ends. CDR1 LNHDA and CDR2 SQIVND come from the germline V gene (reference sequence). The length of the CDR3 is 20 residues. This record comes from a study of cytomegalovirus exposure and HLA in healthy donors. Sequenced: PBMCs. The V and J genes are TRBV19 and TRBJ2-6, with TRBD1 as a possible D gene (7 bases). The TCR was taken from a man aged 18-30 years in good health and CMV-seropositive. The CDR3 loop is CASTLGRGGLGLSGANVLTF. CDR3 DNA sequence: TGTGCCAGTACCCTCGGGAGAGGGGGCTTGGGGCTCTCTGGGGCCAACGTCCTGACTTTC.